This T cell receptor (beta chain) stems from a study of response to subunit inactivated influenza vaccine. Study observations and caveats: Authors suggested that a seasonal influenza vaccination recruits few new T cells each time.

TCRdb reanalysed the RT-PCR reads using MiXCR and keeps one entry per CDR3 protein. Seen here are under 850,000 distinct CDR3 sequences, roughly 18% observed once, and the top ten hold approximately 10%. This clonotype was seen a few times. Its specificity is unknown. This sequence originates from a man aged 50 to 59 who received an inactivated influenza vaccine. This sample comprised PBMCs from blood, obtained 4 to 6 days after vaccination.

CDR3: CSVEAYGLNTEAFF. In DNA form, the CDR3 reads TGCAGCGTTGAAGCGTACGGCCTGAACACTGAAGCTTTCTTT. The chain joins TRBV29-1 to TRBJ1-1; D is unresolved. V was clipped by 1 base and J by 0 bases, with 9 bases between them. Germline CDR1 and CDR2: SQVTM and ANQGSEA. This CDR3 has 14 residues.